This is a list of T cell receptor beta chains from one sample in a study of T cell repertoires in cytomegalovirus infection. TCRdb used MiXCR to reprocess the reads, holding one entry per CDR3 protein. The table lists some 400,000 distinct CDR3 sequences, approximately 30% of them singletons. Input material: PBMCs. These receptors originate from a human donor in good health (CMV status not recorded). Some clones in this sample may be carry-over from other donors' samples. The CDR3 runs from the conserved cysteine through the conserved F or W. The D gene is left open where the match is weak. Only some rows state a clone size, as once, few, many or a class for expanded clones.

len	v_gene	j_gene	d_gene	abundance	CDR3nt	CDR3aa
18	TRBV6-6	TRBJ2-7	TRBD1	.	TGTGCCAGCAGTTCATACGGGACAGGGGGCAAAAAGTCCTACGAGCAGTACTTC	CASSSYGTGGKKSYEQYF
14	TRBV7-2	TRBJ2-2	TRBD2	many	TGTGCCAGCAGACAGCGGGGGAACACCGGGGAGCTGTTTTTT	CASRQRGNTGELFF
15	TRBV5-6	TRBJ2-5	TRBD2	few	TGTGCCAGCAGCTTAACGACTAGCATGATGGAGACCCAGTACTTC	CASSLTTSMMETQYF
14	TRBV19	TRBJ1-2	TRBD1	.	TGTGCCAGTAGTATGGCGACAGGGGACTATGGCTACACCTTC	CASSMATGDYGYTF
15	TRBV2	TRBJ1-2	TRBD1	.	TGTGCCAGCAGTGAAGCTAGGGGACAGAGCTATGGCTACACCTTC	CASSEARGQSYGYTF
17	TRBV4-1	TRBJ2-2	TRBD2	.	TGCGCCAGCAGCACTACCCCGGCGGGGGTTAACACCGGGGAGCTGTTTTTT	CASSTTPAGVNTGELFF
15	TRBV6-1	TRBJ2-3	.	many	TGTGCCAGCAGCGAGTCCAGGGGGGGCGCAGATACGCAGTATTTT	CASSESRGGADTQYF
15	TRBV20-1	TRBJ2-1	TRBD2	few	TGCAGTGCTAGAGATGGGACTACCATTTGGAATGAGCAGTTCTTC	CSARDGTTIWNEQFF
18	TRBV7-2	TRBJ2-3	TRBD2	many	TGTGCCAGCAGCTACTCCGGGACTAGCTATACTAGCACAGATACGCAGTATTTT	CASSYSGTSYTSTDTQYF
13	TRBV7-2	TRBJ1-1	.	many	TGTGCCAGCAGCACACACCTGAACACTGAAGCTTTCTTT	CASSTHLNTEAFF
14	TRBV7-9	TRBJ1-2	TRBD1	few	TGTGCCAGCAGCTCCCGGGACAGGGGGCCTGGCTACACCTTC	CASSSRDRGPGYTF
14	TRBV7-2	TRBJ2-3	.	many	TGTGCCAGCAGCTTAGTGGTTCCCGGAGATACGCAGTATTTT	CASSLVVPGDTQYF
13	TRBV29-1	TRBJ2-6	.	.	TGCAGCGTGGCAGCCTCTGGGGCCAACGTCCTGACTTTC	CSVAASGANVLTF
12	TRBV28	TRBJ1-1	.	.	.	CASSSWGQGIFF
15	TRBV10-3	TRBJ2-1	.	few	TGTGCCATCAGTGAGTCTTCCGACAGTTACAATGAGCAGTTCTTC	CAISESSDSYNEQFF
13	TRBV11-3	TRBJ1-1	.	.	TGTTCCAGCAGCTTAGATCGGAACACTGAAGCTTTCTTT	CSSSLDRNTEAFF
17	TRBV5-1	TRBJ1-2	.	.	TGCGCCAGCAGACCCACGGGACGGCCGGTTTTTGGCTATGGCTACACCTTC	CASRPTGRPVFGYGYTF
16	TRBV7-6	TRBJ1-1	.	few	TGTGCCAGCAGCCCACATTCGGGACAACTGAACACTGAAGCTTTCTTT	CASSPHSGQLNTEAFF
14	TRBV20-1	TRBJ2-1	.	.	TGCAGTGCACCTTCTAGCCGCTCCTACAATGAGCAGTTCTTC	CSAPSSRSYNEQFF
14	TRBV20-1	TRBJ1-2	TRBD1	.	TGCAGTGCTAGAGGACAGGGGGCGCCGGGTGGCTACACCTTC	CSARGQGAPGGYTF
19	TRBV7-9	TRBJ2-6	TRBD1	.	TGTGCCAGCAGCTTACCGCGACAGGGGTTGGCCAATGGGGCCAACGTCCTGACTTTC	CASSLPRQGLANGANVLTF
14	TRBV12-3/TRBV12-4	TRBJ1-1	.	.	TGTGCCAGCAGTTTAAGCAGAAAGAACACTGAAGCTTTCTTT	CASSLSRKNTEAFF
14	TRBV15	TRBJ1-2	.	once	TGTGCCACCAGCAGAGACATTAACCTCTATGGCTACACCTTC	CATSRDINLYGYTF
12	TRBV7-2	TRBJ2-7	.	many	TGTGCCAGCAGCCGCACGGACTACGAGCAGTACTTC	CASSRTDYEQYF
17	TRBV4-1	TRBJ1-4	TRBD1	.	TGCGCCAGCAGCCAAGCCGGACCCGGGACAGGGAATGAAAAACTGTTTTTT	CASSQAGPGTGNEKLFF
19	TRBV4-2	TRBJ2-7	.	few	TGTGCCAGCAGCCAAGATCGCCCCAGGGGGGGGCCGCCGACCTACGAGCAGTACTTC	CASSQDRPRGGPPTYEQYF
15	TRBV28	TRBJ2-1	TRBD2	.	TGTGCCAGCAGACTAGCGGGGGGGCTCTACAATGAGCAGTTCTTC	CASRLAGGLYNEQFF
15	TRBV27	TRBJ1-3	.	.	TGTGCCAGCAGTTTAACGTCGGGGTCTGGAAACACCATATATTTT	CASSLTSGSGNTIYF
15	TRBV15	TRBJ2-1	TRBD2	.	TGTGCCACCAGCAGAGGAGCGGGGGGGTTAGATGAGCAGTTCTTC	CATSRGAGGLDEQFF
16	TRBV19	TRBJ1-6	.	.	TGTGCCAGCACCGTACGGACGAGCTCCTATAATTCACCCCTCCACTTT	CASTVRTSSYNSPLHF
14	TRBV20-1	TRBJ2-7	TRBD2	.	TGCAGTGCTCCGGGACTAGCGGGTTTCTACGAGCAGTACTTC	CSAPGLAGFYEQYF
16	TRBV7-8	TRBJ1-1	.	few	TGTGCCAGCAGCCCGCCCTCGAGGGGGTTGAACACTGAAGCTTTCTTT	CASSPPSRGLNTEAFF
16	TRBV5-6	TRBJ1-1	TRBD1	few	TGTGCCAGCAGCGCGCTAGGAACAGGGGGGATGGCTGAAGCTTTCTTT	CASSALGTGGMAEAFF
17	TRBV6-5	TRBJ2-3	TRBD2	.	TGTGCCAGCAGTTACGACCTGAGGGCGGGGGGCCCAGATACGCAGTATTTT	CASSYDLRAGGPDTQYF
12	TRBV6-5	TRBJ2-4	.	few	TGTGCCAGCAGCCCCGGCGTAAACATTCAGTACTTC	CASSPGVNIQYF
15	TRBV7-9	TRBJ1-2	TRBD1	.	TGTGCCAGCAGCTTAGGGACAGGCCCCCTCTATGGCTACACCTTC	CASSLGTGPLYGYTF
14	TRBV6-2/TRBV6-3	TRBJ2-2	.	.	TGTGCCAGCAGTTACACCAGGGCGGCCGGGGAGCTGTTTTTT	CASSYTRAAGELFF
15	TRBV19	TRBJ2-1	TRBD2	.	TGTGCCAGTAGTATCACTAGCGGGGAGTTCAATGAGCAGTTCTTC	CASSITSGEFNEQFF
14	TRBV2	TRBJ1-4	.	.	TGTGCCAGCAGTTTGCAGGGGTTGGGCGAAAAACTGTTTTTT	CASSLQGLGEKLFF